This is a list of T cell receptor beta chains from one sample in a study of blood T cell repertoires in COVID-19. Data came from immunoSEQ multiplex PCR; TCRdb stores just in-frame clones and leaves some out. The table shows around 100,000 clones, with 65% to 85% occurring only once. The material sequenced was peripheral blood. The source is a woman between 65 and 79 years old with acute or convalescent COVID-19. Each CDR3 is given with its conserved first and last residue. Fields, in order: V gene, J gene, CDR3 protein.

TRBV6-4	TRBJ2-2	CASSHGQNTGELFF
TRBV12-3/TRBV12-4	TRBJ2-7	CASSLAGPYEQYF
TRBV5-4	TRBJ2-3	CASSLEQGSDTQYF
TRBV28	TRBJ2-7	CASKGPAYEQYF
TRBV4-1	TRBJ1-6	CASSQSGRSPLHF
TRBV28	TRBJ2-7	CASAALGSYEQYF
TRBV5-1	TRBJ2-7	CASRPTGLGDEQYF
TRBV11-2	TRBJ2-5	CASSLGSAGLQETQYF
TRBV19	TRBJ1-1	CASIGSRTEDTEAFF
TRBV7-8	TRBJ1-1	CASSLNRVSTEAFF
TRBV28	TRBJ1-2	CAIRISGGGSYTF
TRBV3-1/TRBV3-2	TRBJ2-5	CASSQVGPRRETQYF
TRBV2	TRBJ1-6	CASKQTDGNSPLHF
TRBV2	TRBJ1-2	CASSERREDGYTF
TRBV10-1	TRBJ2-7	CASSKRELLYEQYF
TRBV6-5	TRBJ2-1	CASSLAGGGNEQFF
TRBV4-2	TRBJ2-3	CASSQVGGSDTQYF
TRBV2	TRBJ2-6	CASRLQGSGANVLTF
TRBV5-5	TRBJ2-3	CASSLTSGGADTQYF